This T cell receptor beta chain was documented in a study of blood T cells in healthy people across ages. Whole-study results and caveats: Any changes in expanded clonotypes were possibly confounded, as donor CMV status remained unknown.

CDR3 length: 14 residues. The J segment lost 4 bases and the V segment lost 6 bases, leaving 10 bases of the junction unmatched. CDR1 DFQATT and CDR2 SNEGSKA come from the germline V gene (reference sequence). A second 7 to 11 cycle PCR used barcoded and J-beta primers. TCRdb re-analysed the 5' RACE reads in MiXCR, keeping a single row per CDR3 protein. The repertoire holds approximately 690,000 distinct CDR3 sequences, approximately 50% seen once, with approximately 40% in the top ten. The total RNA that was extracted per sample amounted to at least 5 micrograms. As to this clonotype: Its matching antigen is unknown.

The source of this sequence is a man in his fifties or sixties in good health. The chain recombines TRBV20-1 with TRBJ1-2, with TRBD1 matching 8 bases. Sample: blood. The DNA of the CDR3 is TGCAGTGCGCATAGACAGGGGACGAGCTATGGCTACACCTTC. It translates to CSAHRQGTSYGYTF.